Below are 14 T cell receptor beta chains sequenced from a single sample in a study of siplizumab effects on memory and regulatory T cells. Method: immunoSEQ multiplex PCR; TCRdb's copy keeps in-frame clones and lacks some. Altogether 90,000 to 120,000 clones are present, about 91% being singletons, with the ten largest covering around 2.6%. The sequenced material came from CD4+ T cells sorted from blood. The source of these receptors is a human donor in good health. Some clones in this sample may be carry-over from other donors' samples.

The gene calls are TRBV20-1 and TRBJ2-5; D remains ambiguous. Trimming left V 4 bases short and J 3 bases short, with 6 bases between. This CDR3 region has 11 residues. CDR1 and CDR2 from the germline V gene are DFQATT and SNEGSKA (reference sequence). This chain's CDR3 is CSAIQKETQYF. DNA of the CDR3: TGCAGTGCTATCCAGAAAGAGACCCAGTACTTC.

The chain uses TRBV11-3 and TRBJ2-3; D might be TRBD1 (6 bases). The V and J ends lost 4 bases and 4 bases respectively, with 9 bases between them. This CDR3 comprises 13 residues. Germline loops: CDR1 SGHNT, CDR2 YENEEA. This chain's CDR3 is CASSSQGPDTQYF. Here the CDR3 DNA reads TGTGCCAGCAGCTCTCAGGGGCCAGATACGCAGTATTTT.

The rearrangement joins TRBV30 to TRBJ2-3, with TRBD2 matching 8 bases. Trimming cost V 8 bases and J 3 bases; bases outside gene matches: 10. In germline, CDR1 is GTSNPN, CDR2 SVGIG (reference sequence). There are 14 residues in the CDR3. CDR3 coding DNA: TGTGCCCGCTCCCGGGCTAGCGGGACAGATACGCAGTATTTT. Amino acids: CARSRASGTDTQYF.

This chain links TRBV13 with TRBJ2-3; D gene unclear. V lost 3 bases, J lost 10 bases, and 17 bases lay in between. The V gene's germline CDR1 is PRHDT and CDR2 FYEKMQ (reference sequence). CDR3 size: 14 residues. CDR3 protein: CASSLSNSARSQYF. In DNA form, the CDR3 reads TGTGCCAGCAGCTTGTCGAACTCAGCGAGGTCGCAGTATTTT.

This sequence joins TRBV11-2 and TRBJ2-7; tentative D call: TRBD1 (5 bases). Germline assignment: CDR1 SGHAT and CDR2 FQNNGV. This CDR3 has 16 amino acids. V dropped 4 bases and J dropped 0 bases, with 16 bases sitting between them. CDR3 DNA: TGTGCCAGCAGCTCCTTAGGGGTCCCTAGCTCCTACGAGCAGTACTTC. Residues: CASSSLGVPSSYEQYF.

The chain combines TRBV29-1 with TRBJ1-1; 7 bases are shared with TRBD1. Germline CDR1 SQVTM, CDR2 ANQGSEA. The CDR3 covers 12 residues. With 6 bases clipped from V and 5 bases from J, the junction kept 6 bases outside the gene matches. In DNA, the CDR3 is TGCAGCGTAAGGGGGACAGCGACTGAAGCTTTCTTT. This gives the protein CSVRGTATEAFF.

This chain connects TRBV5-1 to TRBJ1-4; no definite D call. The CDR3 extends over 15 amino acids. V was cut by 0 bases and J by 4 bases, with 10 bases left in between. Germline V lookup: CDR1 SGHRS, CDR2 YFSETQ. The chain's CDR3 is CASSLGSGLNEKLFF. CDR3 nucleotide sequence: TGCGCCAGCAGCTTGGGGTCAGGTCTTAATGAAAAACTGTTTTTT.

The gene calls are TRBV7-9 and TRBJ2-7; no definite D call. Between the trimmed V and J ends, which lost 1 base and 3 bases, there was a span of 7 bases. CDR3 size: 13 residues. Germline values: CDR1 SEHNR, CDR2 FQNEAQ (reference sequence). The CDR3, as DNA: TGTGCCAGCAGCTTAGTGTGGAGCTACGAGCAGTACTTC. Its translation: CASSLVWSYEQYF. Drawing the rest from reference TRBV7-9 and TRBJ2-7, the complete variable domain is DTGVSQNPRHKITKRGQNVTFRCDPISEHNRLYWYRQTLGQGPEFLTYFQNEAQLEKSRLLSDRFSAERPKGSFSTLEIQRTEQGDSAMYLCASSLVWSYEQYFGPGTRLTVT.

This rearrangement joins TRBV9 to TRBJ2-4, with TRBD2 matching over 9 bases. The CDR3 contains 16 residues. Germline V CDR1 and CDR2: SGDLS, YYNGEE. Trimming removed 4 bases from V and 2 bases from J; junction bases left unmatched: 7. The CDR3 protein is CASSPNSGSSKNIQYF. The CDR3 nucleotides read TGTGCCAGCAGCCCCAATAGCGGGAGCTCCAAAAACATTCAGTACTTC.

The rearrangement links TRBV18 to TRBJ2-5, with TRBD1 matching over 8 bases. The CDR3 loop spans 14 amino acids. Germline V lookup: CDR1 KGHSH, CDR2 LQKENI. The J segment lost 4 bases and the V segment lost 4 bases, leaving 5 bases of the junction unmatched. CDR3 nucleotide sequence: TGTGCCAGCTCACAAGACAGGGGTGGAGAGACCCAGTACTTC. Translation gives CASSQDRGGETQYF.

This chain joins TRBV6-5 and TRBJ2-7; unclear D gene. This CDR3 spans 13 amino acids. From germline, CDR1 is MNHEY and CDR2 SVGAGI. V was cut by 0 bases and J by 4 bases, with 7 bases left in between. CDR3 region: CASSYSKGYEQYF. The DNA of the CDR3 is TGTGCCAGCAGTTACTCGAAGGGATACGAGCAGTACTTC.

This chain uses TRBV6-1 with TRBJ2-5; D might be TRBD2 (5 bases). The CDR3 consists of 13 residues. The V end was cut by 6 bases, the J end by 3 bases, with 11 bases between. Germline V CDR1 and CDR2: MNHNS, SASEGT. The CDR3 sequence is CASRSSGKETQYF. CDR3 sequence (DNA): TGTGCCAGCAGGTCCAGCGGAAAAGAGACCCAGTACTTC.

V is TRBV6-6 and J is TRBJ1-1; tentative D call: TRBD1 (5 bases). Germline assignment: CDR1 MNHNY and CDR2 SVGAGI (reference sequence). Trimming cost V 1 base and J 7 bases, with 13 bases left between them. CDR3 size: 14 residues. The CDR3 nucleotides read TGTGCCAGCAGTTACTTCGGGGGAGGTCTTGAAGCTTTCTTT. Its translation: CASSYFGGGLEAFF.

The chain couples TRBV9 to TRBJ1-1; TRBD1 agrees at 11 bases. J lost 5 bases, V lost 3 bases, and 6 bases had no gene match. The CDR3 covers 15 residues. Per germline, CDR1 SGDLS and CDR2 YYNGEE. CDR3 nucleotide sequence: TGTGCCAGCAGCGCCCGGGACAGGGGGTGGACTGAAGCTTTCTTT. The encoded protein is CASSARDRGWTEAFF. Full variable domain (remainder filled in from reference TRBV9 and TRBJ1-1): DSGVTQTPKHLITATGQRVTLRCSPRSGDLSVYWYQQSLDQGLQFLIQYYNGEERAKGNILERFSAQQFPDLHSELNLSSLELGDSALYFCASSARDRGWTEAFFGQGTRLTVV.